The sequence of this TCR beta chain was determined in a study of blood T cells in healthy people across ages. From germline, CDR1 is ENHRY and CDR2 SYGVKD. V lost 0 bases, J lost 8 bases, and 18 bases lay in between. The CDR3 runs 16 residues. Primers used in a second PCR of about 7 to 12 cycles were a sample-barcoded 5' primer and a J-beta primer mix. TCRdb used MiXCR to reprocess the 5' RACE reads, holding one entry per CDR3 protein. Found here are about 1.4 million distinct CDR3 sequences, approximately 63% of them singletons; the top ten hold over 5%. This clonotype was seen only a few times. This clonotype was sampled from a man younger than 35 in good health. Source material: blood. This chain uses TRBV10-3 with TRBJ2-3; possibly TRBD2 for D (6 bases). The CDR3 nucleotides are TGTGCCATCAGTGAGTCGAAGGGCCGGAAGGAGGGTACGCAGTATTTT. Translation: CAISESKGRKEGTQYF.